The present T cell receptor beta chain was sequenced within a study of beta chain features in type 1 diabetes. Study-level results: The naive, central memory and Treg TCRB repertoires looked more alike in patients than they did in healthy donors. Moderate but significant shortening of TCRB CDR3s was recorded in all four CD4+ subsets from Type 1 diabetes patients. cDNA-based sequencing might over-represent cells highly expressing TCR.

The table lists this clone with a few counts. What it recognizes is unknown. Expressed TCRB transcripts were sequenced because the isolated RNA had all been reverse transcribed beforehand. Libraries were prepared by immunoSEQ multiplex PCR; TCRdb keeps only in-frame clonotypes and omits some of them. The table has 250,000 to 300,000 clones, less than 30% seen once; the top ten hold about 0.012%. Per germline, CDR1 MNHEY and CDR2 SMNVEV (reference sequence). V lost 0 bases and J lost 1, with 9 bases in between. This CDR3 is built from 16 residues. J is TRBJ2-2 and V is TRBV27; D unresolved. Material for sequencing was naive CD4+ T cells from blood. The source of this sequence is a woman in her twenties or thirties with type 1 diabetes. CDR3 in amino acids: CASSLSGAVNTGELFF. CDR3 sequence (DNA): TGTGCCAGCAGTTTATCTGGAGCCGTGAACACCGGGGAGCTGTTTTTT.